The sequence of this TCR beta chain was determined in a study of cytomegalovirus exposure and HLA in healthy donors (dated by TCRdb to about 2017). A note on the overall study: In an earlier analysis of fewer than 750 of the donors, around 300 Gb of sequence data and some 120 million unique TCR beta sequences from about 179 million T cells were reported. Of the 398 genotyped donors, 75% to 85% were placed in the genetic ancestry cluster associated with self-reported Caucasian donors. Roughly 300 gigabases of sequencing data and 80 million or so unique TCR sequences were included in an early release covering around 650 HLA-typed donors. A handful of DR-DQ haplotypes were treated as single units for association and clustering because of strong linkage in the cohort. In the later analysis, no new phenotypic data were used to find candidate immune exposures; instead, reliance was placed on TCR beta sequences and their occurrence across donors. To study patterns of TCR occurrence, a later analysis re-analyzed previously published TCR beta repertoires from 600 to 750 donors and added high-resolution HLA genotyping. HLA typing covered class I and class II loci at four-digit resolution. All discovery cohort repertoires had been generated on a single sequencing platform. The study aimed to test whether cataloging public T cell receptors could reveal signatures of past pathogen exposure. Across 398 genotyped donors of the cohort, an average of roughly 250,000 unique TCR beta nucleotide sequences per donor were sequenced, and around 20% of those sequences were non-productive. An earlier analysis of 587 of the donors applied high-throughput TCR beta sequencing to assess whether each TCR beta V gene segment acted as functional or pseudogenic. Donor age, sex, ethnicity and CMV serostatus were compiled together with the repertoire data. The study combined high-throughput TCR immunosequencing, statistical association of individual TCRs with disease status, and machine learning to predict cytomegalovirus infection status. Along with the roughly 700-subject first cohort, a separate validation cohort of over a hundred different subjects was used. Typing coverage differed by locus: A, B, C, DRB1 and DQB1 were typed in roughly 620-640 donors, DQA1 in 500 to 550, DPA1 in around 610, and DPB1 in 450 to 490. Genome-wide SNP genotypes for about 60% of the 666 donors were used in a later genetic analysis, which treated that subset as a discovery cohort. The study used immunosequencing to profile the T cell repertoires of approximately 690 subjects and linked those repertoires to cytomegalovirus serostatus.

Comment on this clone: There is no known antigen for this receptor. Base qualities are not at hand, and no much larger clone is one base apart.

V lost 6 bases and J lost 4 bases; the stretch between them is 15 bases long. The CDR3 numbers 14 residues from cysteine through phenylalanine. CDR3 DNA is the only sequence kept; it has 42 bases, read in frame from the first base. The germline V gene specifies MDHEN as CDR1 and SYDVKM as CDR2. The library was made by the immunoSEQ multiplex PCR assay. For the multiplex PCR, a mixture combining 60 forward primers for TCR Vbeta segments and 13 reverse primers for TCR Jbeta segments was used. The CDR3 region of rearranged TCR beta genes was amplified from genomic DNA with a multiplex PCR assay. On the Illumina HiSeq System, the amplified TCR beta libraries were sequenced as 87-base-pair reads. Per the source publication's procedure: A later analysis counted 75 million to 100 million unique TCR beta chains across the 550 to 800 repertoires, and 10 million to 12 million of these chains were shared by at least two donors. To remove PCR and sequencing errors, raw reads were error-corrected and collapsed into unique sequences using a nearest-neighbor algorithm that merged closely related sequences. CDR3 sequences were aligned to IMGT reference sequences to assign V, D and J gene segments. Each retained sequence needed at least a six-nucleotide match to both a V gene segment and a J gene segment. A rearrangement counted as productive if the CDR3 had no stop codons and remained in frame with V and J, and every other rearrangement counted as non-productive. CDR3 was defined by IMGT convention, running from the second conserved V-encoded cysteine to the conserved J-encoded phenylalanine. The earlier analysis of a few hundred of the donors excluded sequences that lacked an unambiguous match to a single V gene segment. In an earlier analysis of 587 of the donors, a V segment was called functional when productive rearrangements were above 56.7%, and segregating when the standard deviation between donors exceeded 5%. A statistical classification framework was built for diagnosing cytomegalovirus status from the catalog of TCR beta chain sequences. A later analysis assigned V and J genes by comparing TCR nucleotide sequences with IMGT/GENE-DB human TR gene sequences. Using the TCRdist pipeline, a later analysis assigned CDR3 sequences along with most-parsimonious VDJ recombination scenarios. A later analysis defined each TCR beta chain by its CDR3 amino acid sequence plus V-gene family, and excluded reads lacking a unique V-gene family. As a way to deal with suspected cross-contamination and a sequencing artifact, a later analysis dropped 592 nucleotide sequences that were highly shared and had low generation probability. A later analysis calculated a clonal expansion index for each public chain from normalized within-repertoire ranks of inferred template counts. Generation probabilities in a later analysis came from a VDJ recombination model fitted to out-of-frame rearrangements, and those results were checked against IGoR. Hypergeometric tests were used in a later analysis to score TCR-TCR, TCR-HLA and TCR-CMV co-occurrence, with a repertoire-size bias correction applied to the TCR pairs. In a later analysis, false discovery rates were estimated by permuting HLA or CMV assignments 20 times. A later analysis grouped co-occurring TCRs with DBSCAN, adding TCRdist sequence similarity when clustering within HLA-allele-positive subsets. Repertoires with fewer than 30,000 or more than 120,000 public chains, plus five repertoires with anomalous nucleotide sharing, were excluded from co-occurrence clustering. TCRdb carries this immuneACCESS record with in-frame sequences only. Its versions omit some clonotypes, under half of them owing to an unresolved V gene in the studies checked, with the rest unexplained. D and trimming come from the DNA, and the V and J calls and clone size come from that table. This sample comprises 200,000 or so clones, 78% of them detected only once. 4.5% to 7.5% of the sample lies in the top ten.

In total, roughly 670 healthy bone marrow donors made up the cohort. All cohort members were sampled while nominally healthy, although unrecorded immune exposures were likely present. The donor tested CMV seropositive and was one of the 289 seropositive cohort members. A peripheral blood sample was collected from each donor, and TCR beta sequencing was performed on peripheral blood mononuclear cells. Genomic DNA extraction from the blood cell samples was performed with the Qiagen DNeasy Blood Extraction Kit. The paper as a whole reports these results and caveats: Linkage disequilibrium might explain the correlated functional status among segregating V segments, but an unknown experimental factor could not be ruled out. In a later analysis, the rate of TCR association differed among HLA loci, with DRB1 alleles having the most associated TCRs and HLA-C alleles having the fewest. Because HLA typing was unavailable for some donors at each locus, only the typed subset was used in association tests. The study gave a list of some 150 TCR beta chains associated with cytomegalovirus. The 87-base-pair reads could not distinguish some IMGT-functional V segments, including TRBV6-2 and TRBV6-3, so those segments were excluded. This cohort had only TCR beta chains sequenced, and the lack of alpha or paired-chain data limited which features could be detected. CMV serostatus was the only immune exposure information available for the cohort. An earlier analysis of some 560 of the donors showed that most TCR beta V segments appeared in productive rearrangements either about 87% or about 30% of the time, which broadly matched IMGT annotations. A further reported finding was that TCR beta sequences accurately predicted the HLA-A and HLA-B alleles for most subjects in the first cohort. According to the authors, the approach could potentially be generalized to other disease states and immunological phenotypes. The earlier analysis of fewer than 750 of the donors excluded over 15 rarely observed V segments, including chromosome 9 orphons, because counts were too low. A later genetic analysis reported fewer N-insertions in productive TCRs among donors in an Asian-associated ancestry cluster than the roughly 650-donor mean. Most CMV-associated TCR beta chains appeared to be HLA-restricted in a later analysis, and the HLA associations seemed to be driven largely by CMV exposure. A cluster of highly shared sequence variants was judged likely to represent a technical artifact of the sequencing pipeline. In a later genetic analysis, a missense DCLRE1C variant was associated with V-gene and J-gene trimming of TCR beta chains, and the association was replicated in an independent cohort. Most TCR sequences were seen in very few donors, while some public TCRs were found in many individuals. A later analysis reported that several top co-occurrence clusters appeared linked to parvovirus B19, influenza, CMV and Epstein-Barr virus. The presence/absence analyses assumed that sequencing depth was roughly uniform across donors, and that assumption may not be true. In a later analysis, HLA-associated TCR beta chains were found to be more clonally expanded and to have lower generation probabilities than equally common non-associated chains. A few of the identified cytomegalovirus-associated TCR beta chains were confirmed in vitro to be specific for cytomegalovirus antigens. At a false discovery rate of 0.05, a later analysis linked 16,951 TCR beta sequences to specific HLA alleles. In both the original and validation cohorts, the classifier was reported to diagnose cytomegalovirus status with high specificity and sensitivity. Strong co-occurrence of HLA alleles, especially DR and DQ, made assigning TCR associations to individual alleles difficult.

The source is a woman aged 30 to 39 in good health and CMV-seropositive. The V and J genes are TRBV28 and TRBJ1-1, with no confidently assigned D gene. Sequenced material: PBMCs. The nucleotide sequence is TGTGCCAGCAGGGACTCGGTGGGGTCCACTGAAGCTTTCTTT. Translation gives CASRDSVGSTEAFF.